A single sample is the source of the 9 T cell receptor beta chains below, sequenced in a study of T cell responses to AZD1222 COVID-19 vaccine. TCRdb keeps only in-frame clones here, not all; method: immunoSEQ multiplex PCR. Among approximately 100,000 clones listed, approximately 89% were seen once. Sequenced material: peripheral blood, taken 28 days after the second dose of the MenACWY control vaccine. These receptors all come from an adult who received the MenACWY meningococcal vaccine as a control.

The table lists this clone with a count of one. The chain combines TRBV3-1 (or the pseudogene TRBV3-2) with TRBJ2-1, with TRBD1 matching over 8 bases. Germline V gene sequence: CDR1 LGHDT, CDR2 YNNKEL (reference sequence). The CDR3 loop spans 16 amino acids. V lost 2 bases, J lost 10 bases, and 13 bases stayed unmatched. The CDR3 protein is CASSQRASGTGDEQFF. DNA of the CDR3: TGTGCCAGCAGCCAACGTGCCTCCGGGACAGGAGACGAGCAGTTCTTC.

The table lists this clone with a few counts. The chain employs TRBV10-3 and TRBJ1-1; D gene unclear. This CDR3 comprises 13 residues. Germline loops: CDR1 ENHRY, CDR2 SYGVKD. V shed 2 bases and J shed 5 bases, with 9 bases lying between them. The CDR3 protein is CAISERDVTEAFF. The DNA for the CDR3 is TGTGCCATCAGTGAGCGAGACGTAACTGAAGCTTTCTTT.

This chain connects TRBV28 to TRBJ2-7; 10 bases match TRBD1. V trimming: 5 bases; J trimming: 5 bases; junction bases outside the gene matches: 6. The CDR3 runs 14 residues. CDR1 is MDHEN and CDR2 is SYDVKM in the germline V gene. CDR3 bases: TGTGCCAGCAGTCCCGGACAGGGGGTCGACGAGCAGTACTTC. Residues: CASSPGQGVDEQYF. The variable domain in full, completed from reference TRBV28 and TRBJ2-7, reads DVKVTQSSRYLVKRTGEKVFLECVQDMDHENMFWYRQDPGLGLRLIYFSYDVKMKEKGDIPEGYSVSREKKERFSLILESASTNQTSMYLCASSPGQGVDEQYFGPGTRLTVT.

The chain uses TRBV5-1 and TRBJ2-7, with a tentative D call TRBD1 (6 bases). Trimming cost V 4 bases and J 3 bases, with 11 bases left between them. Germline loops: CDR1 SGHRS, CDR2 YFSETQ. This CDR3 has 13 residues. CDR3 protein: CASSRDNNYEQYF. The DNA of the CDR3 is TGCGCCAGCAGCCGGGACAACAACTACGAGCAGTACTTC.

V is TRBV11-3 and J is TRBJ2-1; a possible D gene is TRBD2 (6 bases). Between the trimmed V and J ends, which lost 1 base and 2 bases, there was a span of 12 bases. Germline V gene sequence: CDR1 SGHNT, CDR2 YENEEA. The CDR3 consists of 16 residues. CDR3 bases: TGTGCCAGCAGCTTAGGGGGCGGGGAGCCCTACAATGAGCAGTTCTTC. Its protein is CASSLGGGEPYNEQFF. Together with reference TRBV11-3 and TRBJ2-1, the CDR3 gives the full variable domain: EAGVVQSPRYKIIEKKQPVAFWCNPISGHNTLYWYLQNLGQGPELLIRYENEEAVDDSQLPKDRFSAERLKGVDSTLKIQPAELGDSAVYLCASSLGGGEPYNEQFFGPGTRLTVL.

This clone appeared a few times. This sequence joins TRBV5-5 and TRBJ1-5, with D possibly TRBD1 on 5 matching bases. V shed 1 base and J shed 5 bases, with 10 bases lying between them. Germline V gene sequence: CDR1 SGHKS, CDR2 YYEKEE (reference sequence). The CDR3 is made up of 14 amino acids. CDR3 residues: CASSLWGKDQPQHF. CDR3 DNA: TGTGCCAGCAGCTTGTGGGGGAAGGATCAGCCCCAGCATTTT.

This chain uses TRBV11-2 with TRBJ2-7, with D maybe TRBD1 (5 bases). The CDR3 sequence is 16 residues long. CDR1 SGHAT and CDR2 FQNNGV come from the germline V gene. Trimming stripped 0 bases from V and 5 bases from J, with 17 bases between. CDR3 sequence reads: CASSLDRPGLGDEQYF. As DNA, the CDR3 is TGTGCCAGCAGCTTAGATCGGCCAGGGCTGGGCGACGAGCAGTACTTC.

The V and J genes are TRBV28 and TRBJ2-7; TRBD1 matches at 10 bases. The CDR3 runs 15 residues. Germline V gene lookup returns CDR1 MDHEN and CDR2 SYDVKM. V gave up 3 bases and J gave up 6 bases; unmatched junction bases: 8. CDR3 residues: CASSLGTGAGGEQYF. CDR3 nucleotides: TGTGCCAGCAGTTTGGGGACAGGGGCGGGAGGCGAGCAGTACTTC.

The chain carries TRBV6-2 or TRBV6-3 and TRBJ2-7; D is perhaps TRBD1 (6 bases). This CDR3 contains 14 residues. With 5 bases removed from V and 7 bases from J, the gap between germline ends came to 18 bases. CDR1 and CDR2 (germline): MNHEY, SVGEGT. CDR3 nucleotides: TGTGCCAGCAGTCTGGACTGGGGGCGAAGAGAGCAGTACTTC. It yields the protein CASSLDWGRREQYF.